One T cell receptor (beta chain) is described in this entry. The data derive from a study of blood T cell repertoires in COVID-19. On the study more broadly: The samples span acute and convalescent COVID-19 from the United States, Italy and Spain. The analysed material was cDNA or gDNA that came from T cells, B-cell-depleted T cells, or PBMCs.

Per the original data handling: Researchers report that nucleated cell counts were estimated from reference gene primer amplification. Clones were read by immunoSEQ multiplex PCR, and TCRdb kept only the in-frame ones, dropping some. The DNA gave D and trimming, while V, J and clone size come from that table. The profile shows some 370,000 clones, about 89% of them singletons. CDR1 is SGHNT, CDR2 YENEEA, per germline. V lost 2 bases, J lost 2 bases, and 2 bases stayed unmatched. The CDR3 consists of 15 residues. The chain combines TRBV11-3 with TRBJ2-5; 10 bases agree with TRBD2. The clonotype comes from a middle-aged man with acute or convalescent COVID-19. Sequencing input: peripheral blood. The CDR3 DNA reads TGTGCCAGCAGCTTATCTAGCGGGGGTCAAGAGACCCAGTACTTC. Its translation is CASSLSSGGQETQYF.